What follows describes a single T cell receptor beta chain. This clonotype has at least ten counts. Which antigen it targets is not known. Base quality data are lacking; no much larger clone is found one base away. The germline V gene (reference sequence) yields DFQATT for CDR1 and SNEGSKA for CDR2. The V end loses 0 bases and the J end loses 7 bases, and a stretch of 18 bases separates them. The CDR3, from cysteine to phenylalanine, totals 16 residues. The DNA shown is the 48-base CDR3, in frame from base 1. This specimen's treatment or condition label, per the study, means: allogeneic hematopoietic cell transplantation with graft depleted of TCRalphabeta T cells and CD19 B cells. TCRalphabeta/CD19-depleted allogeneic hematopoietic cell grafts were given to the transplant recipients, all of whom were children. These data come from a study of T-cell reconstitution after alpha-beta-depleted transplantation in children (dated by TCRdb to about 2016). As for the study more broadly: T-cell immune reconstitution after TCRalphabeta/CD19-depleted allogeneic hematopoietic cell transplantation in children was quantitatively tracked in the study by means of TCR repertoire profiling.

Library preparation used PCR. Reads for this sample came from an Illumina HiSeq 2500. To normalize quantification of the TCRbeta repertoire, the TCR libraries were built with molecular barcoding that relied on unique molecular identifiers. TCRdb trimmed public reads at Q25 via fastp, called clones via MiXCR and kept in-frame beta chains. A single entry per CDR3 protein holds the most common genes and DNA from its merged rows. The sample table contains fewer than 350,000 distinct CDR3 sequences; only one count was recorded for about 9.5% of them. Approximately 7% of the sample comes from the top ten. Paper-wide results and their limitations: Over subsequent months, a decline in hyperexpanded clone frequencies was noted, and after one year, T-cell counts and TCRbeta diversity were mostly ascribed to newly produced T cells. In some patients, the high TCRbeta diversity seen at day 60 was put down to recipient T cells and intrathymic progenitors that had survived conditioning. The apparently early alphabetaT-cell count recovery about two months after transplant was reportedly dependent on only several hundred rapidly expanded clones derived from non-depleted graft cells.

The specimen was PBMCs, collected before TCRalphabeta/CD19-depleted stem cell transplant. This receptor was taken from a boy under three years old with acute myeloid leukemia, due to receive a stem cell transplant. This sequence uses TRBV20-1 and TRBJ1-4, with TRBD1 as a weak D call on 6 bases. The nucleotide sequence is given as TGCAGTGCTAGAGATGCTGCAGGGGCGGCGGGTGAAAAACTGTTTTTT. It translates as CSARDAAGAAGEKLFF.